The 7 T cell receptor beta chains reported below all come from one sample, sequenced in a study of graft-versus-host responses after intestinal transplantation. Clones were sequenced by immunoSEQ multiplex PCR, and TCRdb holds only the in-frame ones, with some missing. Of 70,000 to 100,000 clones listed, 85% to 90% are singletons. Their antigen targets remain unknown. The sequencing used unstimulated CD4+ T cells sorted from spleen or lymph node cells, collected before intestinal transplant. These receptors all stem from a human donor who received an intestinal transplant.

This clone turned up a few times. The same CDR3 is also encoded by other DNA sequences in this sample. V gene TRBV5-6 combines with J gene TRBJ1-1; D unresolved. This CDR3 has 13 amino acids. With 1 base removed from V and 1 base from J, the gap between germline ends came to 5 bases. CDR1 SGHDT and CDR2 YYEEEE come from the germline V gene. CDR3 DNA: TGTGCCAGCAGCTTGCCAGGGAACACTGAAGCTTTCTTT. This codes for CASSLPGNTEAFF.

The chain carries TRBV2 and TRBJ2-2, with D perhaps TRBD1 (6 bases). V lost 7 bases and J 1 base, leaving 13 bases between the germline ends. The CDR3 totals 15 residues. The germline V gene encodes CDR1 SNHLY and CDR2 FYNNEI. The CDR3 DNA reads as TGTGCCAGCAACCGGGTCAGGGGGAACACCGGGGAGCTGTTTTTT. Amino acid sequence: CASNRVRGNTGELFF.

The gene calls are TRBV19 and TRBJ1-1; tentatively, D is TRBD1 (6 bases). The CDR3 loop spans 13 amino acids. V lost 6 bases and J lost 5, with 13 bases in between. Germline CDR1 is LNHDA and CDR2 is SQIVND (reference sequence). CDR3 residues: CASSQGSRTEAFF. Here the CDR3 DNA reads TGTGCCAGTAGCCAGGGGTCGCGGACTGAAGCTTTCTTT.

The V call is TRBV5-1, the J call TRBJ2-3; TRBD2 matches at 10 bases. Germline CDR1 and CDR2: SGHRS and YFSETQ. The CDR3 has 16 amino acids. V dropped 0 bases and J dropped 4; count of bases not matched to a gene: 5. The CDR3 DNA is TGCGCCAGCAGCTTGGAACTAGCGGGAACGGCAGATACGCAGTATTTT. Residues: CASSLELAGTADTQYF. Full variable domain (remainder filled in from reference TRBV5-1 and TRBJ2-3): KAGVTQTPRYLIKTRGQQVTLSCSPISGHRSVSWYQQTPGQGLQFLFEYFSETQRNKGNFPGRFSGRQFSNSRSEMNVSTLELGDSALYLCASSLELAGTADTQYFGPGTRLTVL.

This chain joins TRBV7-8 and TRBJ1-3; D gene uncertain. The CDR3 runs 16 residues. Trimming took off 2 bases at V and 1 base at J, with 12 bases between the two ends. The germline CDR1 and CDR2 sequences are SGHVS and FQNEAQ. The CDR3 region has the DNA TGTGCCAGCAGCTTAAGTCCCCTTCGGTCTGGAAACACCATATATTTT. It specifies CASSLSPLRSGNTIYF.

V usage is TRBV5-4 and J usage is TRBJ2-2; 9 positions agree with TRBD2. V lost 0 bases and J lost 4; bases outside the gene matches: 7. This CDR3 has 17 residues. The V gene's germline CDR1 is SGHNT and CDR2 YYREEE (reference sequence). The CDR3 spells CASSLEGAGGPTGELFF. The CDR3 DNA is TGTGCCAGCAGCTTGGAGGGAGCGGGAGGACCCACCGGGGAGCTGTTTTTT.

This clone was picked up one time. The chain joins TRBV2 to TRBJ2-3; 11 nucleotides match TRBD2. This CDR3 contains 16 residues. CDR1 and CDR2 (germline): SNHLY, FYNNEI. J was trimmed by 6 bases and V by 5 bases; bases with no gene match: 10. CDR3 sequence reads: CASSPLAGGRGDTQYF. The DNA for the CDR3 is TGTGCCAGCAGTCCCTTAGCGGGGGGGCGTGGGGATACGCAGTATTTT.